This T cell receptor beta chain was obtained from a study of T cells after yellow fever vaccination. Study results and limitations: Post-booster repertoires contained most primary-vaccination clones again (almost 97% CD4, around 88% CD8). It was a weaker secondary response, yet one that peaked faster, at day 5 versus 15.

As regards this clonotype: Its antigen is not identified.

The CDR3 runs to 14 residues. V dropped 4 bases and J dropped 5; count of bases not matched to a gene: 5. Germline V gene lookup returns CDR1 SGHRS and CDR2 YFSETQ. Template switching by 5'RACE produced TCR cDNA, adding a universal primer site and UMIs. TCRdb itself ran the 5' RACE reads through MiXCR, one entry per CDR3 protein. Of about 630,000 distinct CDR3 sequences listed, 9% to 15% are singletons. This chain links TRBV5-1 with TRBJ2-3; 9 positions match TRBD1. The sequence was obtained from a man younger than 40 who received the YFV17D yellow fever vaccine. The specimen was PBMCs, collected on the day of the yellow fever booster vaccination. CDR3 sequence reads: CASSPGQGKDTQYF. The CDR3 DNA sequence: TGCGCCAGCAGCCCGGGACAGGGTAAAGATACGCAGTATTTT.